This record covers a single T cell receptor beta chain. Its specific antigen is unknown. No base qualities exist here, and no much larger clone lies one base off it. Sequencing instrument: Illumina HiSeq 2500. Quantitative 5'-RACE with molecular barcodes was used to prepare TCR beta libraries. Processing in the source paper ran as follows. A new computational method based on a probabilistic model of VDJ rearrangement was used to identify disease-linked TCR variants. The public sequencing data were trimmed at Q25 with fastp and processed into clonotypes with MiXCR by TCRdb, which kept only in-frame beta chains. Every entry covers one CDR3 protein and lists the most common genes and DNA from its rows. The V and J calls reflect TCRdb's pipeline rather than the authors' work. The table for this sample lists roughly 670,000 distinct CDR3 sequences; roughly 19% of them were counted only once. Under 20% of the sample goes to the ten largest clones.

The sample belongs to a study of CD8 T cells in ankylosing spondylitis (dated by TCRdb to about 2017). For context, the study as a whole: The study set out to find disease-linked TCR variants by profiling T cell receptor beta repertoires in ankylosing spondylitis patients and healthy donors. The full study cohort comprised around 23 ankylosing spondylitis patients and some 110 healthy donors. Peripheral blood was sampled, and synovial fluid was also collected from ankylosing spondylitis patients.

Study-level results and caveats: The disease-linked clones were reported to be significantly enriched in matched synovial fluid samples from ankylosing spondylitis patients. A TCR beta motif made up of several highly homologous amino acid variants appeared to be characteristic of blood from ankylosing spondylitis patients. Some motif variants were previously reported in synovial fluid and blood of reactive arthritis patients, suggesting common disease-initiation mechanisms. The disease-linked clones had a CD8+ phenotype and were found at relatively low frequencies in peripheral blood.

CDR1 and CDR2, per the germline V gene (reference sequence), are LGHDT and YNNKEL. Taken from cysteine to phenylalanine, the CDR3 has 18 residues. CDR3 DNA is the only sequence kept; it has 54 bases, read in frame from the first base. V drops 1 base and J drops 1 base, leaving 17 bases in between. The V gene is TRBV3-1 and the J gene is TRBJ2-4, with TRBD2 tentatively as D gene (7 bases match). Sequences were obtained from blood, either unsorted or a sorted T cell fraction (not recorded which). This TCR derives from a male donor with ankylosing spondylitis. The DNA sequence is as follows: TGTGCCAGCAGCCAAGTGGTGGGGGCGGGAGAGGCCAAAAACATTCAGTACTTC. It translates to CASSQVVGAGEAKNIQYF.